Below are 20 T cell receptor beta chains sequenced from a single sample in a study of T and B cells in COVID-19 patients. BIOMED2 TRB-A/B primer pools were used in multiplex TRB PCR. TCRdb re-called the multiplex PCR reads through MiXCR, storing one row per CDR3 protein. The sample lists some 13,000 distinct CDR3 sequences; about 25% were seen once. Blood genomic DNA input for TRB amplification was about 240-500 ng. Sequenced: blood. These receptors originate from a human donor who had recovered from COVID-19.

The chain couples TRBV6-1 to TRBJ2-7; D is possibly TRBD1 or TRBD2 (5 bases each). V was cut by 4 bases and J by 0 bases, with 13 bases left in between. Germline V gene lookup returns CDR1 MNHNS and CDR2 SASEGT. This CDR3 comprises 15 residues. The CDR3 spells CASSGVGGGSYEQYF. The CDR3 DNA is TGTGCCAGCAGTGGGGTTGGTGGGGGCTCCTACGAGCAGTACTTC.

V gene TRBV10-2 combines with J gene TRBJ2-1, with unresolved D. V lost 2 bases to trimming and J lost 6 bases, with 11 bases between them. This CDR3 is 14 amino acids long. The germline V gene encodes CDR1 WSHSY and CDR2 SAAADI. In DNA form, the CDR3 reads TGCGCCAGCAGTGAGACGTTTGTGGGCAATGAGCAGTTCTTC. It yields the protein CASSETFVGNEQFF.

This chain uses TRBV14 with TRBJ1-2, with D possibly matching TRBD1 (5 bases). Trimming took 1 base from V and 7 from J, leaving 10 bases between them. The CDR3 contains 13 residues. CDR1 and CDR2 (germline): SGHDN, FVKESK. The CDR3: CASSQGWGIGYTF. The CDR3 DNA follows: TGTGCCAGCAGCCAAGGTTGGGGGATTGGCTACACCTTC.

This clonotype was found a few times. The rearrangement uses TRBV14 and TRBJ1-1, with D tentatively TRBD1 (6 bases). The CDR3 contains 13 residues. V shed 8 bases and J shed 6 bases, with 16 bases lying between them. Germline V gene data show CDR1 as SGHDN and CDR2 as FVKESK. CDR3: CASGGQMGSEAFF. The CDR3 bases are TGTGCCAGCGGAGGACAGATGGGCTCTGAAGCTTTCTTT.

This clonotype was observed many times. The chain is built from TRBV5-6 and TRBJ1-1; D gene uncertain. V lost 0 bases and J 1 base, leaving 4 bases between the germline ends. CDR3 length: 13 amino acids. Germline V CDR1 and CDR2: SGHDT, YYEEEE. The CDR3 region is CASSLDENTEAFF. The CDR3 nucleotides are TGTGCCAGCAGCTTGGACGAGAACACTGAAGCTTTCTTT.

This clonotype was observed a few times. This chain uses TRBV20-1 with TRBJ2-3; TRBD2 aligns across 9 bases. CDR3 length: 17 residues. Germline V gene sequence: CDR1 DFQATT, CDR2 SNEGSKA (reference sequence). V was pared by 1 base and J by 2 bases, with 10 bases of the junction left unmatched. As DNA, the CDR3 is TGCAGTGCTAGAGTTCCCTCGGCTAGCGGGAACACAGATACGCAGTATTTT. It specifies CSARVPSASGNTDTQYF.

This clonotype was observed many times. This chain uses TRBV19 with TRBJ1-1; D is unresolved. The V and J ends lost 3 bases and 0 bases respectively, with 5 bases between them. Per germline, CDR1 LNHDA and CDR2 SQIVND (reference sequence). The CDR3 length is 13 residues. In DNA, the CDR3 is TGTGCCAGTAGTATTGGGGTGAACACTGAAGCTTTCTTT. This sequence encodes CASSIGVNTEAFF.

This clonotype was recorded at least ten times. The chain is built from TRBV6-5 and TRBJ1-5, with TRBD1 identical over 8 bases. V was clipped by 5 bases and J by 4 bases; unmatched bases: 4. Germline V lookup: CDR1 MNHEY, CDR2 SVGAGI. The CDR3 has 14 amino acids. DNA for the CDR3: TGTGCCAGCAGTCTGACAGGGGCGAATCAGCCCCAGCATTTT. Translation gives CASSLTGANQPQHF.

This clonotype was found many times. V gene TRBV14 combines with J gene TRBJ2-1, with D perhaps given as TRBD1 or TRBD2 (6 bases each). The V gene lost 1 base and the J gene lost 6 bases, with 16 bases spanning the gap. The V gene's germline CDR1 is SGHDN and CDR2 FVKESK. The CDR3 loop spans 16 amino acids. CDR3 region: CASSQAFRGQFNEQFF. The CDR3 DNA reads TGTGCCAGCAGCCAAGCCTTCCGGGGGCAATTCAATGAGCAGTTCTTC.

Comments on this clonotype: This is likely a read error, given that the CDR3 carries no conserved phenylalanine or tryptophan at its end. The J gene is TRBJ2-1, the V gene TRBV5-1; 11 bases match TRBD2. V dropped 4 bases and J dropped 6; count of bases not matched to a gene: 9. Germline CDR1 and CDR2: SGHRS and YFSETQ. The CDR3 loop spans 16 amino acids. CDR3 region: CASSSLGLAEPNEQFL. CDR3 nucleotides: TGCGCCAGCAGCAGCCTGGGACTAGCGGAGCCCAATGAGCAGTTCTTA.

This clonotype is medium-sized in the sample. V is TRBV29-1 and J is TRBJ1-1, with 8 bases lining up with TRBD1. CDR3 size: 14 residues. V lost 1 base, J lost 2 bases, and 3 bases stayed unmatched. CDR1 is SQVTM, CDR2 ANQGSEA, per germline. The CDR3 DNA reads TGCAGCGTTGAAGGGGACAGGATCAACACTGAAGCTTTCTTT. This codes for CSVEGDRINTEAFF.

This clonotype is medium-sized (0.01 to 0.1%) by share. The rearrangement links TRBV19 to TRBJ2-3; 8 nucleotides align to TRBD1. In germline, CDR1 is LNHDA, CDR2 SQIVND (reference sequence). The CDR3 is made up of 15 amino acids. After removal of 2 bases from V and 7 bases from J, the junction contained 8 bases not matched to a gene. CDR3 coding DNA: TGTGCCAGTAGTATAACGGGGACAGGAGATAATACGCAGTATTTT. It specifies CASSITGTGDNTQYF.

This clonotype was recorded at least ten times. J is TRBJ2-3 and V is TRBV6-4; D possibly uses TRBD1 or TRBD2 (5 bases each). With 3 bases removed from V and 6 bases from J, the gap between germline ends came to 16 bases. The germline V gene encodes CDR1 MRHNA and CDR2 SNTAGT. The CDR3 is 15 amino acids. The CDR3, as DNA: TGTGCCAGCAGTGAACGGGACCAACCGGGGGATACGCAGTATTTT. It yields the protein CASSERDQPGDTQYF.

The gene calls are TRBV5-4 and TRBJ2-7; D is possibly TRBD1 (5 bases). CDR1 is SGHNT and CDR2 is YYREEE in the germline V gene (reference sequence). V shed 4 bases and J shed 3 bases, with 14 bases lying between them. The CDR3 extends over 14 amino acids. The CDR3 DNA is TGTGCCAGCAGCACCCAGACGACAGTCTACGAGCAGTACTTC. It specifies CASSTQTTVYEQYF.

The table lists this clonotype with many counts. The chain uses TRBV14 and TRBJ2-2, with TRBD2 identical over 7 bases. CDR3 length: 16 amino acids. Per the germline V gene, CDR1 is SGHDN and CDR2 is FVKESK. V shed 4 bases, J shed 5 bases, and the junction held 10 bases outside the gene matches. The CDR3 region is CASSLAGVGGTGELFF. CDR3 DNA sequence: TGTGCCAGCAGCCTTGCGGGAGTCGGCGGGACCGGGGAGCTGTTTTTT.

This clonotype has a count of ten or more. V and J are TRBV6-5 and TRBJ1-5; tentative D call: TRBD1 (5 bases). This CDR3 has 15 amino acids. Germline-derived CDR1 and CDR2 are MNHEY and SVGAGI. Between the trimmed V and J ends, which lost 5 bases and 5 bases, there was a span of 16 bases. CDR3 in DNA: TGTGCCAGCAGTCCAAGTGGGGCCGCCGATCAGCCCCAGCATTTT. Its translation is CASSPSGAADQPQHF.

The chain employs TRBV25-1 and TRBJ1-2, with 8 positions matching TRBD1. Per germline, CDR1 MGHDK and CDR2 SYGVNS. CDR3 size: 17 residues. The V and J ends lost 5 bases and 0 bases, in that order; junction bases with no gene match: 11. The chain's CDR3 is CASSLGGTGVTNYGYTF. The CDR3 DNA reads as TGTGCCAGCAGTCTGGGGGGGACAGGCGTTACTAACTATGGCTACACCTTC.

This clonotype was found a few times. The rearrangement uses TRBV5-6 and TRBJ1-6; D is unclear. Looked up from germline, CDR1 is SGHDT and CDR2 is YYEEEE. The ends were cut back, 0 bases at V and 6 bases at J, with 16 bases in the middle. This CDR3 has 17 amino acids. The CDR3 region has the DNA TGTGCCAGCAGCTTGGTGTACCAGTTGGCCACTAATTCACCCCTCCACTTT. Translated, it gives CASSLVYQLATNSPLHF.

The chain couples TRBV7-9 to TRBJ1-1; maybe TRBD1 (5 bases). CDR3 length: 14 amino acids. Trimming stripped 3 bases from V and 3 bases from J, with 11 bases between. Germline CDR1 reads SEHNR; CDR2 reads FQNEAQ (reference sequence). CDR3 nucleotide sequence: TGTGCCAGCAGCTTCGGGGGATCTGACACTGAAGCTTTCTTT. It specifies CASSFGGSDTEAFF.

By sample fraction, this clonotype is medium-sized. This chain uses TRBV27 with TRBJ2-7, with 7 bases identical to TRBD1. V shed 5 bases and J 1 base; nucleotides not matched to a gene: 5. The CDR3 spans 14 residues. Looked up from germline, CDR1 is MNHEY and CDR2 is SMNVEV (reference sequence). The CDR3 DNA reads as TGTGCCAGCAGTAGAAGGGGGCGATCCTACGAGCAGTACTTC. Protein sequence: CASSRRGRSYEQYF.